Shown below are 21 T cell receptor beta chains from a single sample sequenced in a study of blood T cell repertoires in COVID-19 (dated by TCRdb to about 2020). The library came from the immunoSEQ multiplex PCR assay. TCRdb mirrors the immuneACCESS table, restricted to in-frame sequences. Some clones are absent from its copies; in checked studies, under half trace to an unresolved V gene, and the reason for the others is unknown. The sample data list about 260,000 clones, and roughly 86% of these were observed just once. In total, the top ten clones hold about 2.5% of the sample. The sequencing input was peripheral blood. Source of these receptors: a woman aged 45-65 years with acute or convalescent COVID-19.

The chain employs TRBV3-1 (or the pseudogene TRBV3-2) and TRBJ1-2; 7 bases agree with TRBD1. V was pared by 1 base and J by 3 bases, with 5 bases of the junction left unmatched. The CDR3 covers 15 residues. Germline CDR1 LGHDT, CDR2 YNNKEL (reference sequence). CDR3 sequence reads: CASSQAPTGYYGYTF. Written as DNA, the CDR3 is TGTGCCAGCAGCCAAGCCCCGACAGGGTACTATGGCTACACCTTC.

The chain's CDR3 is CASSPGRDRGSEKLFF. The CDR3 DNA reads as TGTGCCAGCAGTCCCGGGAGGGACAGGGGGTCGGAAAAACTGTTTTTT. The rearrangement links TRBV28 to TRBJ1-4, with TRBD1 matching 11 bases. Germline V gene data show CDR1 as MDHEN and CDR2 as SYDVKM. V lost 5 bases to trimming and J lost 8 bases; unmatched junction nucleotides: 10. This CDR3 region has 16 residues.

CDR3: CASTYGGSGNQPQHF. In DNA form, the CDR3 reads TGTGCCAGCACCTACGGGGGGTCGGGCAATCAGCCCCAGCATTTT. V is TRBV6-5 and J is TRBJ1-5, with D maybe TRBD1 (5 bases). The CDR3 has 15 amino acids. With 7 bases removed from V and 2 bases from J, the gap between germline ends came to 15 bases. The germline CDR1 and CDR2 sequences are MNHEY and SVGAGI.

This clone has only one observation. J is TRBJ2-4 and V is TRBV10-1, with TRBD2 matching over 8 bases. CDR1 and CDR2 (germline): WNHNN, SYGVQD (reference sequence). The CDR3 length is 14 residues. V gave up 6 bases and J gave up 9 bases; unmatched junction bases: 10. The CDR3 loop reads CASSFKRESAIQYF. The DNA for the CDR3 is TGCGCCAGCAGCTTTAAGCGGGAGTCGGCCATTCAGTACTTC.

This rearrangement joins TRBV4-3 to TRBJ2-5; D perhaps matches TRBD2 (5 bases). Trimming cost V 0 bases and J 5 bases, with 10 bases left between them. Germline lookup yields CDR1 LGHNA and CDR2 YSLEER. The CDR3 sequence is 14 residues long. CDR3 coding DNA: TGCGCCAGCAGCCAAGAACGGGGTCGGGAGACCCAGTACTTC. This gives the protein CASSQERGRETQYF.

In DNA form, the CDR3 reads TGTGCCAGCAGCTTACAGGGGGCAGGCTATGGCTACACCTTC. Translated, it gives CASSLQGAGYGYTF. The gene calls are TRBV7-2 and TRBJ1-2; TRBD1 agrees at 8 bases. The V gene end was trimmed by 2 bases and the J gene end by 4 bases; junction bases not matched to a gene: 3. There are 14 residues in the CDR3. CDR1 is SGHTA and CDR2 is FQGNSA in the germline V gene.

V usage is TRBV7-2 and J usage is TRBJ2-6; TRBD1 matches at 10 bases. V was clipped by 3 bases and J by 0 bases; unmatched bases: 8. Germline V CDR1 and CDR2: SGHTA, FQGNSA. The CDR3 runs 19 residues. CDR3 loop: CASSFAGTGVLSGANVLTF. Here the CDR3 DNA reads TGTGCCAGCAGCTTTGCCGGGACAGGGGTCCTCTCTGGGGCCAACGTCCTGACTTTC. Full variable domain (remainder filled in from reference TRBV7-2 and TRBJ2-6): GAGVSQSPSNKVTEKGKDVELRCDPISGHTALYWYRQSLGQGLEFLIYFQGNSAPDKSGLPSDRFSAERTGGSVSTLTIQRTQQEDSAVYLCASSFAGTGVLSGANVLTFGAGSRLTVL.

V is TRBV5-1 and J is TRBJ2-1; 7 positions match TRBD2. The germline V gene encodes CDR1 SGHRS and CDR2 YFSETQ. The CDR3 totals 14 residues. The trim removed 2 bases at V and 8 bases at J, leaving 7 bases unmatched. This chain's CDR3 is CASSLAGSLDEQFF. The CDR3 DNA reads as TGCGCCAGCAGCTTAGCGGGAAGTTTAGATGAGCAGTTCTTC.

On this clone: Other DNA sequences in this sample translate to the same CDR3. This chain's CDR3 is CASSPPGTSGDYEQYF. In nucleotides, the CDR3 is TGTGCCAGCTCACCACCCGGGACTAGCGGGGACTACGAGCAGTACTTC. The chain employs TRBV18 and TRBJ2-7, with 13 bases fitting TRBD2. J was trimmed by 3 bases and V by 0 bases; bases with no gene match: 2. Germline values: CDR1 KGHSH, CDR2 LQKENI. The CDR3 is 16 residues long.

V usage is TRBV28 and J usage is TRBJ2-7; 10 bases are shared with TRBD1. This CDR3 is 15 amino acids long. CDR1 and CDR2 from the germline V gene are MDHEN and SYDVKM. J gave up 2 bases and V 7 bases, and 8 bases lay outside the gene matches. The CDR3 is CASKGDRGPPYEQYF. CDR3 in DNA: TGTGCCAGCAAGGGGGACAGGGGTCCCCCCTACGAGCAGTACTTC.

This clone came up a few times. This chain uses TRBV4-3 with TRBJ1-6; D might be TRBD1 (6 bases). V lost 0 bases and J 8 bases, leaving 14 bases between the germline ends. The CDR3 is made up of 16 amino acids. Germline V gives CDR1 LGHNA, CDR2 YSLEER. The CDR3 spells CASSQDGRGRDSPLHF. Written as DNA, the CDR3 is TGCGCCAGCAGCCAAGACGGCAGGGGACGGGATTCACCCCTCCACTTT.

V usage is TRBV29-1 and J usage is TRBJ2-7; 12 bases line up with TRBD2. Per germline, CDR1 SQVTM and CDR2 ANQGSEA. V lost 6 bases, J lost 3 bases, and 3 bases stayed unmatched. CDR3 length equals 13 residues. CDR3 sequence (DNA): TGCAGCGTCTCGACTAGCGGGGGCTACGAGCAGTACTTC. Its translation is CSVSTSGGYEQYF.

This clone is a singleton in its sample. The rearrangement links TRBV9 to TRBJ2-7; 9 bases agree with TRBD2. The CDR3 extends over 15 amino acids. The germline CDR1 and CDR2 sequences are SGDLS and YYNGEE. V was pared by 2 bases and J by 4 bases, with 7 bases of the junction left unmatched. The CDR3 reads CASSVSLAGFYEQYF. The CDR3 coding sequence is TGTGCCAGCAGCGTTAGCCTAGCGGGATTTTACGAGCAGTACTTC. The entire variable domain, with the rest obtained from reference TRBV9 and TRBJ2-7, is as follows: DSGVTQTPKHLITATGQRVTLRCSPRSGDLSVYWYQQSLDQGLQFLIQYYNGEERAKGNILERFSAQQFPDLHSELNLSSLELGDSALYFCASSVSLAGFYEQYFGPGTRLTVT.

The chain uses TRBV20-1 and TRBJ2-7; possibly TRBD1 for D (8 bases). CDR3 size: 13 residues. The V end was cut by 3 bases, the J end by 7 bases, with 16 bases between. The V gene's germline CDR1 is DFQATT and CDR2 SNEGSKA (reference sequence). The CDR3 nucleotides are TGCAGTGCTAGTAAAGACAGGGGAGGGGAGCAGTACTTC. Its protein is CSASKDRGGEQYF.

The chain carries TRBV16 and TRBJ2-7, with 8 positions matching TRBD1. This CDR3 spans 13 amino acids. Germline V gives CDR1 KGHSY, CDR2 FQNENV. Trimming removed 0 bases from V and 6 bases from J; junction bases left unmatched: 1. The DNA of the CDR3 is TGTGCCAGCAGCCAATCTACAGGGGGCGAGCAGTACTTC. Translation gives CASSQSTGGEQYF.

The chain joins TRBV5-1 to TRBJ1-4; TRBD1 matches 8 bases. CDR1 and CDR2 from the germline V gene are SGHRS and YFSETQ. The CDR3 totals 17 residues. The junction had 7 bases not matched to a gene; V was cut back by 1 base and J by 2 bases. CDR3 bases: TGCGCCAGCAGCTTGACCGCAGGGGGCTTGACTAATGAAAAACTGTTTTTT. Translating it yields CASSLTAGGLTNEKLFF.

This chain links TRBV29-1 with TRBJ2-5; TRBD2 aligns across 9 bases. The germline CDR1 and CDR2 sequences are SQVTM and ANQGSEA. This CDR3 spans 13 amino acids. With V trimmed by 6 bases and J by 3 bases, 5 bases remained unmatched. CDR3 sequence reads: CSVETSGKETQYF. The CDR3 DNA is TGCAGCGTGGAGACTAGCGGTAAAGAGACCCAGTACTTC.

This chain joins TRBV27 and TRBJ2-1; 7 bases fit TRBD1. This CDR3 has 13 amino acids. J was trimmed by 7 bases and V by 5 bases; bases with no gene match: 5. The V gene's germline CDR1 is MNHEY and CDR2 SMNVEV (reference sequence). The CDR3 DNA reads as TGTGCCAGCAGTCGAGCGACAGGGAATGAGCAGTTCTTC. Amino acid sequence: CASSRATGNEQFF.

The chain is built from TRBV9 and TRBJ2-3; 10 bases map to TRBD1. The CDR3 runs to 17 residues. Germline CDR1 is SGDLS and CDR2 is YYNGEE. With V trimmed by 0 bases and J by 1 base, 5 bases remained unmatched. The CDR3 protein is CASSVVGQGGGTDTQYF. DNA for the CDR3: TGTGCCAGCAGCGTAGTAGGACAGGGGGGCGGCACAGATACGCAGTATTTT.

This chain connects TRBV27 to TRBJ2-3, with D possibly matching TRBD1 (5 bases). The germline V and J ends were trimmed by 6 bases and 0 bases, with 19 bases remaining between them. Germline assignment: CDR1 MNHEY and CDR2 SMNVEV (reference sequence). The CDR3 contains 17 residues. In nucleotides, the CDR3 is TGTGCCAGCAGACCCTTGGGGCAGGCGACTAGCACAGATACGCAGTATTTT. Encoded protein: CASRPLGQATSTDTQYF.

V and J are TRBV28 and TRBJ2-7; D gene ambiguous. In germline, CDR1 is MDHEN, CDR2 SYDVKM. Trimming stripped 5 bases from V and 0 bases from J, with 8 bases between. This CDR3 contains 13 residues. The CDR3 spells CASSAISSYEQYF. The CDR3, as DNA: TGTGCCAGCAGTGCGATTAGCTCCTACGAGCAGTACTTC.